Following are 12 T cell receptor beta chains from one sample sequenced in a study of OX40 agonist ivuxolimab in advanced cancers. Sequencing was performed with immunoSEQ multiplex PCR; in TCRdb, only in-frame clones are kept and a portion is missing. The data contain around 100,000 clones, 90% to 95% of them seen just once; the ten biggest clones take up over 0.2%. The sample consisted of CD4+ or CD8+ T cells sorted from blood, taken in a trial of the OX40 agonist ivuxolimab. The receptors here all came from an adult with an advanced solid tumor such as melanoma, head and neck, liver or kidney cancer.

J is TRBJ2-1 and V is TRBV2; tentative D call: TRBD1 (6 bases). Germline-derived CDR1 and CDR2 are SNHLY and FYNNEI. The CDR3 is made up of 19 amino acids. The V end lost 0 bases, the J end lost 7 bases, and 25 bases lay between the germline ends. The DNA of the CDR3 is TGTGCCAGCAGTGAAGCGCGAAGCCCCGGGTGGGGGCGGGTGAATGAGCAGTTCTTC. Its protein product is CASSEARSPGWGRVNEQFF.

This rearrangement joins TRBV28 to TRBJ1-5; D is unclear. The CDR3 is 14 residues long. The germline V and J ends were trimmed by 3 bases and 4 bases, with 10 bases remaining between them. The V gene's germline CDR1 is MDHEN and CDR2 SYDVKM. CDR3 sequence: CASSLSGLNQPQHF. CDR3 nucleotides: TGTGCCAGCAGTTTGTCGGGTCTAAATCAGCCCCAGCATTTT.

The V gene is TRBV11-2, the J gene TRBJ2-1; D possibly corresponds to TRBD2 (5 bases). The ends were cut back, 0 bases at V and 2 bases at J, with 23 bases in the middle. CDR1 SGHAT and CDR2 FQNNGV come from the germline V gene. The CDR3 extends over 20 amino acids. CDR3 loop: CASSLDSRLGRDLAYNEQFF. The DNA for the CDR3 is TGTGCCAGCAGCTTAGATAGTAGGCTTGGGAGAGATTTGGCCTACAATGAGCAGTTCTTC.

This chain connects TRBV2 to TRBJ1-2; D is perhaps TRBD1 (5 bases). Germline CDR1 SNHLY, CDR2 FYNNEI. Trimming stripped 6 bases from V and 4 bases from J, with 18 bases between. The CDR3 has 15 amino acids. As DNA, the CDR3 is TGTGCCAGCAGGCCCGGGCCAGCCGGGGCCTATGGCTACACCTTC. This gives the protein CASRPGPAGAYGYTF.

The gene calls are TRBV6-5 and TRBJ1-2, with D tentatively TRBD1 (6 bases). This CDR3 is built from 13 residues. Germline CDR1 is MNHEY and CDR2 is SVGAGI. With 5 bases removed from V and 3 bases from J, the gap between germline ends came to 10 bases. CDR3 region: CASSVGQYYGYTF. In DNA form, the CDR3 reads TGTGCCAGCAGTGTAGGACAGTACTATGGCTACACCTTC.

The chain uses TRBV13 and TRBJ1-1; perhaps TRBD1 as D (6 bases). CDR3 size: 12 residues. The V gene lost 3 bases and the J gene lost 6 bases, with 8 bases spanning the gap. Germline loops: CDR1 PRHDT, CDR2 FYEKMQ (reference sequence). The CDR3 loop reads CASSFRGAEAFF. The CDR3 region has the DNA TGTGCCAGCAGCTTCAGGGGCGCTGAAGCTTTCTTT.

The chain combines TRBV11-2 with TRBJ1-3, with no clear D. Germline CDR1 SGHAT, CDR2 FQNNGV. This CDR3 is 14 amino acids long. Trimming took 1 base from V and 8 from J, leaving 12 bases between them. CDR3 residues: CASSLVDSTDTIYF. As DNA, the CDR3 is TGTGCCAGCAGCTTAGTTGACTCAACTGACACCATATATTTT. Together with reference TRBV11-2 and TRBJ1-3, the CDR3 gives the full variable domain: EAGVAQSPRYKIIEKRQSVAFWCNPISGHATLYWYQQILGQGPKLLIQFQNNGVVDDSQLPKDRFSAERLKGVDSTLKIQPAKLEDSAVYLCASSLVDSTDTIYFGEGSWLTVV.

The CDR3 here is CASSYGIGEGNSPLHF. CDR3 sequence (DNA): TGTGCCAGCAGTTACGGGATTGGGGAGGGTAATTCACCCCTCCACTTT. The chain uses TRBV6-6 and TRBJ1-6; D gene unclear. CDR1 is MNHNY and CDR2 is SVGAGI in the germline V gene (reference sequence). V lost 2 bases, J lost 6 bases, and 14 bases lay in between. The CDR3 totals 16 residues.

The rearrangement uses TRBV11-2 and TRBJ2-4; D not resolved. V lost 5 bases to trimming and J lost 0 bases, with 23 bases between them. CDR1 is SGHAT and CDR2 is FQNNGV in the germline V gene. The CDR3 length is 19 residues. CDR3 nucleotides: TGTGCCAGCAGCCGCACCAATAGCCATCCTCTGGTAGCCAAAAACATTCAGTACTTC. It yields the protein CASSRTNSHPLVAKNIQYF.

This clone has only a few counts. The rearrangement links TRBV4-2 to TRBJ2-7; D remains ambiguous. V lost 3 bases and J 3 bases, leaving 6 bases between the germline ends. The germline V gene has CDR1 LGHNA and CDR2 YNFKEQ. The CDR3 loop spans 12 amino acids. The CDR3 sequence is CASSHADYEQYF. The CDR3 coding sequence is TGTGCCAGCAGCCATGCTGACTACGAGCAGTACTTC.

The chain has TRBV28 and TRBJ2-7; D could derive from TRBD1 or TRBD2 (5 bases each). V lost 1 base to trimming and J lost 0 bases, with 16 bases between them. Germline V CDR1 and CDR2: MDHEN, SYDVKM. The CDR3 runs to 17 residues. The CDR3 sequence is CASSLFLGTFLSYEQYF. The CDR3 DNA sequence: TGTGCCAGCAGTTTATTCCTTGGGACCTTCCTCTCCTACGAGCAGTACTTC.

The chain carries TRBV30 and TRBJ1-1; 7 nucleotides match TRBD1. The CDR3 contains 13 residues. After removal of 1 base from V and 5 bases from J, the junction contained 4 bases not matched to a gene. Germline loops: CDR1 GTSNPN, CDR2 SVGIG (reference sequence). CDR3 protein: CAWSAAGGTEAFF. The CDR3 region has the DNA TGTGCCTGGAGTGCAGCAGGGGGGACTGAAGCTTTCTTT.